The T cell receptor beta chain under discussion was sequenced for a study of response to subunit inactivated influenza vaccine listed by TCRdb under 2018. Some background on the complete study: The study used deep quantitative T cell receptor repertoire profiling to track responses to a trivalent subunit inactivated influenza vaccine.

Libraries were constructed by RT-PCR. Data came from an Illumina HiSeq 2500. Clones were called with MiXCR by TCRdb after fastp trimmed the public reads at Q25, and only in-frame beta chains were retained. Rows are unified per CDR3 protein, each entry keeping the most common DNA and genes. Recorded for this sample are about 170,000 distinct CDR3 sequences; approximately 12% of them occurred a single time. The ten largest make up about 29% of the sample. Beyond this particular receptor, the publication reports: It was suggested by the authors that each seasonal influenza vaccination may recruit only a limited number of new T cells.

The CDR3 runs 14 residues from the cysteine to the phenylalanine. Only the CDR3 portion is preserved as DNA: 42 bases, with reading frame beginning at the first base. The germline V and J ends show losses of 3 bases and 4 bases respectively, and no gene match explains 8 bases of the junction. Looking up the germline V gene (reference sequence) yields CDR1 DFQATT and CDR2 SNEGSKA. In the case of this clonotype: This clone's antigen is unknown. Base qualities were left out, and no much larger clone turns up one base away.

Separately, the same data were catalogued under a study of T cells expressing NK-cell markers. Looking at the second paper: The TCR beta cDNA libraries were made using 5'RACE template switching, a step that added both a universal primer site and unique molecular identifiers. TCR beta-chain repertoires were profiled in sorted CD3+CD56+NKG2C+, CD3+CD56+NKG2C- and CD3+CD56-NKG2C+ T-cell subsets from seven or eight donors. Among the eight sequenced donors, only one was HCMV-seronegative, while the other seven were HCMV-seropositive. To restrict sorting to alphabetaTCR-expressing T cells, an anti-gammadeltaTCR antibody was added in several experiments. For over five donors, the dominant CD3+CD56+NKG2C+ clonotypes were among the top 10 CD8+ clonotypes and accounted for about 1.0-7.5% of CD8+ T cells. Those dominant clonotypes were again the most abundant among CD3+CD56-NKG2C+ cells in a few donors, at about 28.3-60.1%. It remained unclear whether the expanded NKG2C-expressing T cell clones were specific for HCMV antigens. Randomly selected healthy volunteers, three men and five women, were used as the eight sequenced donors. HCMV serostatus was determined by detecting HCMV-specific IgG in serum with a commercial ELISA kit. Peripheral blood mononuclear cells were isolated from blood by Ficoll density gradient centrifugation. CD4+ and CD8+ T cells were isolated from PBMC by magnetic immunoseparation with Miltenyi isolation kits. Priming for cDNA synthesis came from the TCR beta constant segment, and two successive PCR amplification steps followed. The libraries were sequenced on Illumina HiSeq 2000/2500, MiSeq or NextSeq, producing 2 x 150 bp reads. MIGEC was used to demultiplex reads and group the reads by UMI, and MiTCR was used to assemble and quantify clonotypes. To remove erroneous sequences, TCR cDNA sequences were retained only when supported by two or more reads. Downstream repertoire analysis used the tcR package, and clonotypes were matched across fractions by CDR3 nucleotide sequence plus V segment. Antigen specificity was annotated against VDJdb with VDJmatch, allowing one amino acid substitution in CDR3.

The receptor was isolated from a man aged 50-59 years who received an inactivated influenza vaccine. Donor details come from another sample of the same person, matched by shared clones. The rearrangement joined TRBV20-1 to TRBJ1-2; a stretch of 7 junction bases matches TRBD1. This specimen was CD8+ T cells sorted from PBMCs, taken about 13 days after vaccination. For the CDR3, the sequence is CSARVGGVSYGYTF. The DNA sequence is given as TGCAGTGCTAGGGTAGGGGGCGTTTCCTATGGCTACACCTTC.